This T cell receptor (beta chain) is from a study of beta chain features in type 1 diabetes. The authors reverse transcribed all of the isolated RNA, so sequencing captured expressed TCRB transcripts. Produced via immunoSEQ multiplex PCR; TCRdb's table is partial and in-frame only. The data hold about 290,000 clones, with around 7.3% observed a single time. Only a few counts were recorded for this clone. The antigen remains undetermined. V dropped 5 bases and J dropped 11 bases, with 21 bases sitting between them. CDR1 is SGHTA and CDR2 is FQGTGA in the germline V gene. The CDR3 has 15 residues. The study, taken as a whole, reports: TCRB repertoires of naive, central memory and Treg cells appeared more similar among patients than among healthy donors.

The receptor comes from a woman younger than 30 in good health. The J gene is TRBJ1-4, the V gene TRBV7-3; no clear D. The sequenced sample consisted of central memory CD4+ T cells from blood. CDR3 in amino acids: CASSHPPGGLRKLFF. The CDR3, as DNA: TGTGCCAGCAGCCATCCTCCGGGTGGATTAAGGAAACTGTTTTTT.